This T cell receptor beta chain is drawn from a study of neurological immune-mediated disorders. This clonotype was seen repeatedly, ten times or more. The sample's time point: longitudinal time-point 3. Unsorted libraries were prepared from 2 million PBMCs that had been stored at -80 C. This CDR3 has 14 residues. The V gene's germline CDR1 is DFQATT and CDR2 SNEGSKA (reference sequence). V was trimmed by 3 bases and J by 1 base, leaving 13 bases between them. TCRdb recomputed calls from the 5' RACE reads with MiXCR, one row per CDR3 protein. The data contain roughly 100,000 distinct CDR3 sequences, approximately 10% of them seen just once; the ten biggest clones take up approximately 3.3%.

The chain combines TRBV20-1 with TRBJ2-7; no clear D gene. The source is a female donor with HTLV-1-associated myelopathy (HAM/TSP). The source material was PBMCs. The CDR3 sequence is CSARTGGWSYEQYF. In DNA, the CDR3 is TGCAGTGCTAGGACGGGTGGTTGGTCCTACGAGCAGTACTTC.